The 23 T cell receptor beta chains below all came from one sample that was sequenced in a study of blood T cells in healthy people across ages (dated by TCRdb to between 2014 and 2016). The library was built by means of 5' RACE. The sequencer listed for this sample is Illumina HiSeq 2500. A second 7 to 11 cycle PCR used a sample-barcoded 5' primer and a J-beta primer mix. The public reads were run again by TCRdb, first through fastp at Q25 and then through MiXCR, and only productive beta chains were kept. Duplicate CDR3 protein sequences are folded into a single record with the most common DNA and genes. For this sample the table gives about 1.4 million distinct CDR3 sequences, of which 55% to 75% were detected only once. Of the sample, about 6.3% is held by the ten largest clones. The source material was blood. These receptors all come from a man between 18 and 29 years old in good health.

This clonotype is a singleton in its sample. The CDR3 DNA follows: TGCAACTATGCAAGGGGGTCGGATACGCAGTATTTT. This codes for CNYARGSDTQYF. This chain connects TRBV29-1 to TRBJ2-3; a possible D gene is TRBD1 (6 bases). The V gene's germline CDR1 is SQVTM and CDR2 ANQGSEA. There are 12 residues in the CDR3.

The rearrangement joins TRBV10-3 to TRBJ2-1, with 9 bases aligning to TRBD2. V shed 4 bases and J 8 bases; nucleotides not matched to a gene: 12. Per germline, CDR1 ENHRY and CDR2 SYGVKD. This CDR3 is 16 amino acids long. DNA of the CDR3: TGTGCCATCAGTGTCTCGGTAGCGGGGGATTTGGATGAGCAGTTCTTC. This translates into CAISVSVAGDLDEQFF.

This clonotype has just a few counts. The rearrangement joins TRBV27 to TRBJ2-7; no clear D gene. From germline, CDR1 is MNHEY and CDR2 SMNVEV (reference sequence). The CDR3 is 14 residues long. V dropped 5 bases and J dropped 0 bases, with 11 bases sitting between them. The CDR3 region has the DNA TGTGCCAGCAGTCCCTACACAAGCTCCTACGAGCAGTACTTC. This sequence encodes CASSPYTSSYEQYF.

The V call is TRBV29-1, the J call TRBJ2-1; 10 bases match TRBD2. This CDR3 contains 14 residues. V was pared by 8 bases and J by 7 bases, with 11 bases of the junction left unmatched. Germline V gene lookup returns CDR1 SQVTM and CDR2 ANQGSEA. CDR3 amino acids: CSFFQAGGQNEQFF. The CDR3 DNA follows: TGCAGCTTTTTCCAAGCGGGGGGGCAGAATGAGCAGTTCTTC.

V usage is TRBV25-1 and J usage is TRBJ2-5; 8 bases match TRBD2. The CDR3 extends over 13 amino acids. Germline lookup yields CDR1 MGHDK and CDR2 SYGVNS. V dropped 3 bases and J dropped 11; count of bases not matched to a gene: 8. Written as DNA, the CDR3 is TGTGCCAGCAGTGAGGGGCCCAAGCGGGAGCAGTACTTC. Protein: CASSEGPKREQYF.

This clonotype appeared a few times. The V and J genes are TRBV27 and TRBJ2-1, with D uncertain. Germline V gives CDR1 MNHEY, CDR2 SMNVEV (reference sequence). Deletions cut 3 bases from V and 6 bases from J, with 9 bases between. The length of the CDR3 is 13 residues. In nucleotides, the CDR3 is TGTGCCAGCAGTTTCTCGGTTCCCAATGAGCAGTTCTTC. This sequence encodes CASSFSVPNEQFF.

This chain connects TRBV20-1 to TRBJ1-1, with TRBD1 matching 7 bases. Trimming took 2 bases from V and 0 from J; bases not matched to a gene: 12. The CDR3 contains 17 residues. Germline assignment: CDR1 DFQATT and CDR2 SNEGSKA (reference sequence). The CDR3 DNA sequence: TGCAGTGCTAGAACCCCCGACGGGGACAGCATGAACACTGAAGCTTTCTTT. Residues: CSARTPDGDSMNTEAFF.

The chain uses TRBV20-1 and TRBJ1-2, with TRBD1 identical over 8 bases. Germline values: CDR1 DFQATT, CDR2 SNEGSKA (reference sequence). The CDR3 spans 14 residues. The V and J ends lost 6 bases and 1 base, in that order; junction bases with no gene match: 7. The CDR3: CSARKTGVNYGYTF. The CDR3 DNA reads as TGCAGTGCCCGAAAGACAGGGGTTAACTATGGCTACACCTTC.

This chain uses TRBV20-1 with TRBJ2-5; D is perhaps TRBD1 (7 bases). Germline CDR1 is DFQATT and CDR2 is SNEGSKA (reference sequence). Trimming took 3 bases from V and 5 from J, leaving 16 bases between them. The CDR3 runs 14 residues. The DNA of the CDR3 is TGCAGTGCTAGCCTCCTGACAGGGAGGGAGACCCAGTACTTC. This codes for CSASLLTGRETQYF.

This chain connects TRBV20-1 to TRBJ2-5, with TRBD2 identical over 7 bases. The DNA matches TRBJ2-7 better at its end, which makes the J call doubtful. Looked up from germline, CDR1 is DFQATT and CDR2 is SNEGSKA (reference sequence). The CDR3 sequence is 16 residues long. The chain's CDR3 is CSAREALGRESGEQYF. In DNA, the CDR3 is TGCAGTGCTAGAGAGGCCTTGGGGCGGGAGTCGGGCGAGCAGTACTTC.

As concerns this clonotype: A read error may be the cause here, since a much bigger clone is one base away. The chain uses TRBV27 and TRBJ2-7, with 10 bases identical to TRBD1. This CDR3 has 13 amino acids. Looked up from germline, CDR1 is MNHEY and CDR2 is SMNVEV (reference sequence). V trimming: 4 bases; J trimming: 6 bases; junction bases outside the gene matches: 3. The CDR3 is CASSWDRGFEQYF. CDR3 in DNA: TGTGCCAGCAGTTGGGACAGGGGTTTCGAGCAGTACTTC.

This chain uses TRBV5-1 with TRBJ2-2; D not resolved. The CDR3 spans 14 residues. Germline V gives CDR1 SGHRS, CDR2 YFSETQ. Deletions cut 1 base from V and 3 bases from J, with 7 bases between. Here the CDR3 DNA reads TGCGCCAGCAGCTTGAACAGCTACACCGGGGAGCTGTTTTTT. Translated, it gives CASSLNSYTGELFF.

This clonotype appeared a few times. The chain combines TRBV6-2 or TRBV6-3 with TRBJ1-4; 7 bases line up with TRBD1. Germline V gene data show CDR1 as MNHEY and CDR2 as SVGEGT. The CDR3 consists of 14 residues. The V and J ends lost 5 bases and 10 bases, in that order; junction bases with no gene match: 10. The CDR3 sequence is CASSTGAPPGKLFF. CDR3 nucleotides: TGTGCCAGCAGTACAGGGGCACCGCCGGGAAAACTGTTTTTT.

The chain carries TRBV6-5 and TRBJ1-2; the D gene is possibly TRBD1 (5 bases). The CDR3 extends over 15 amino acids. Germline V gives CDR1 MNHEY, CDR2 SVGAGI. Trimming shortened V by 8 bases and J by 6 bases, and 22 bases separated the two germline ends. CDR3 sequence: CASLDTMGTGDGYTF. CDR3 DNA: TGTGCCAGCCTGGATACGATGGGGACTGGAGATGGCTACACCTTC.

The chain links TRBV27 to TRBJ2-3; 8 bases map to TRBD2. CDR1 and CDR2 from the germline V gene are MNHEY and SMNVEV (reference sequence). The V segment lost 3 bases and the J segment 3 bases; nucleotides outside the gene matches: 11. CDR3 length equals 17 residues. The CDR3 sequence is CASSFRGLREETDTQYF. In DNA, the CDR3 is TGTGCCAGCAGTTTTAGGGGTCTGCGGGAGGAAACAGATACGCAGTATTTT.

The chain combines TRBV29-1 with TRBJ2-1; the D gene is possibly TRBD1 (5 bases). The CDR3 has 13 residues. V dropped 4 bases and J dropped 8 bases, with 15 bases sitting between them. CDR1 is SQVTM and CDR2 is ANQGSEA in the germline V gene. This CDR3 is CSVGGLTSDEQFF. As DNA, the CDR3 is TGCAGCGTTGGGGGCCTTACCTCCGATGAGCAGTTCTTC.

The sample holds a few counts of this clonotype. This chain joins TRBV6-4 and TRBJ2-3, with a weak D call TRBD1 (7 bases). The CDR3 has 17 residues. CDR1 is MRHNA, CDR2 SNTAGT, per germline. Between the trimmed V and J ends, which lost 5 bases and 2 bases, there was a span of 20 bases. The CDR3, as DNA: TGTGCCAGCAGTTCGAGGGGGAGGACAGGAATCACAGATACGCAGTATTTT. It codes for CASSSRGRTGITDTQYF.

The V gene is TRBV7-8, the J gene TRBJ2-5; 9 positions match TRBD2. Germline V gene sequence: CDR1 SGHVS, CDR2 FQNEAQ. This CDR3 is built from 15 residues. The V gene end was trimmed by 6 bases and the J gene end by 5 bases; junction bases not matched to a gene: 10. CDR3 amino acids: CASRSAGGPAETQYF. The CDR3 DNA sequence: TGTGCCAGCAGATCAGCGGGGGGTCCCGCTGAGACCCAGTACTTC.

The chain has TRBV12-5 and TRBJ1-2, with D possibly being TRBD1 (5 bases). The CDR3 is 16 residues long. The ends were cut back, 5 bases at V and 1 base at J, with 17 bases in the middle. The germline CDR1 and CDR2 sequences are LGHNT and FRNRAP. The CDR3 protein is CASGETSGNYNYGYTF. The CDR3 DNA follows: TGTGCTAGTGGTGAAACCTCAGGGAACTATAACTATGGCTACACCTTC.

The chain carries TRBV20-1 and TRBJ2-1, with 9 bases aligning to TRBD2. Trimming took 5 bases from V and 4 from J; bases not matched to a gene: 6. Germline V lookup: CDR1 DFQATT, CDR2 SNEGSKA (reference sequence). CDR3 length: 14 amino acids. This CDR3 is CSAGEREVYNEQFF. CDR3 sequence (DNA): TGCAGTGCTGGGGAGCGGGAGGTATACAATGAGCAGTTCTTC.

The chain carries TRBV11-2 and TRBJ2-3; 13 nucleotides match TRBD2. Unmatched junction bases numbered 9, after V lost 3 bases and J lost 0 bases. The CDR3 totals 19 residues. Germline values: CDR1 SGHAT, CDR2 FQNNGV. The CDR3 DNA reads TGTGCCAGCAGCTTCTACGGACTAGCGGGGGACCTTAGCACAGATACGCAGTATTTT. Translated, it gives CASSFYGLAGDLSTDTQYF.

Regarding this clonotype: Just one base apart from a much larger clone, this may be a read error. CDR3 sequence (DNA): TGCGCCAGCAGTGTAGATAGGGTTACGGATGAGCAGTTCTTC. Its protein product is CASSVDRVTDEQFF. This chain joins TRBV10-1 and TRBJ2-1; no reliable D call. Germline loops: CDR1 WNHNN, CDR2 SYGVQD (reference sequence). The CDR3 has 14 residues. V was shortened by 4 bases and J by 8 bases, with 15 bases between the two germline ends.

The chain uses TRBV10-3 and TRBJ2-5; TRBD2 might be the D (7 bases). Germline lookup yields CDR1 ENHRY and CDR2 SYGVKD. With 0 bases removed from V and 2 bases from J, the gap between germline ends came to 16 bases. The CDR3 sequence is 17 residues long. The CDR3 sequence is CAISESGRGKAQETQYF. The CDR3 DNA sequence: TGTGCCATCAGTGAGTCGGGGAGGGGGAAGGCTCAAGAGACCCAGTACTTC.